The T cell receptor (beta chain) described here comes from a study of post-analysis software for immune sequencing data. Comments on this clonotype: Its antigen remains unidentified.

Findings of the study overall: Relative to controls, patients had a handful of TRBV segments at higher frequency, with TRBV5-6, TRBV5-1 and TRBV20-1 among these.

This CDR3 spans 14 amino acids. Germline V gene lookup returns CDR1 SNHLY and CDR2 FYNNEI. Between the trimmed V and J ends, which lost 8 bases and 0 bases, there was a span of 14 bases. cDNA libraries for TCR beta contained unique molecular identifiers. TCRdb processed the PCR reads anew with MiXCR; each CDR3 protein has one entry. The sample holds some 690,000 distinct CDR3 sequences, about 60% seen once. This TCR came from a girl aged 2 to 9 with multiple sclerosis. The J gene is TRBJ2-7, the V gene TRBV2; D is perhaps TRBD1 (6 bases). Sequenced material: blood. In DNA form, the CDR3 reads TGTGCCAGCTCCAACGAGGACAGCTCCTACGAGCAGTACTTC. Encoded protein: CASSNEDSSYEQYF.